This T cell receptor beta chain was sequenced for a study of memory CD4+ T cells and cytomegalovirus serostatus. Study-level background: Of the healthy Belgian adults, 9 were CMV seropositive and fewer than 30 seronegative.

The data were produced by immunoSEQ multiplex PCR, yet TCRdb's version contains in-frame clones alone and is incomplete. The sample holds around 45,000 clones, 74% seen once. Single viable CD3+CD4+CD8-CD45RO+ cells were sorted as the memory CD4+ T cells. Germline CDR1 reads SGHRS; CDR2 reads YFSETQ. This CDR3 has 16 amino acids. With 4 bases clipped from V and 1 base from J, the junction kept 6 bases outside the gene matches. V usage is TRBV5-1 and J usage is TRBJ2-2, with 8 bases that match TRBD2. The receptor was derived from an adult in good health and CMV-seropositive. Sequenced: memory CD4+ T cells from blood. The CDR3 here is CASSPVAGLNTGELFF. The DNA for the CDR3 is TGCGCCAGCAGCCCAGTAGCGGGATTGAACACCGGGGAGCTGTTTTTT.